The rows below give T cell receptor beta chains drawn from one sample of a study of somatic mutations in cytotoxic T cells in rheumatoid arthritis. The protocol was immunoSEQ multiplex PCR, while the TCRdb copy is restricted to in-frame clones and leaves out a portion. The table records roughly 14,000 clones, nearly 80% of them present only once. The sample consisted of CD8+ T cells sorted from blood. The receptors shown here come from an adult with rheumatoid arthritis. CDR3s include the opening cysteine and the closing phenylalanine or tryptophan.

v_call	j_call	cdr3_aa
TRBV19	TRBJ2-7	CASSIRTGRSYEQYF
TRBV6-1	TRBJ2-7	CASSEEEGSAYEQYF
TRBV18	TRBJ2-7	CASSLSGDSYEQYF
TRBV27	TRBJ2-4	CASSSSSPKNIQYF
TRBV5-5	TRBJ2-7	CASSSGTYYEQYF
TRBV27	TRBJ2-3	CASSPFGDTQYF
TRBV9	TRBJ2-3	CASSVDGGRSLSDTQYF
TRBV6-1	TRBJ1-1	CASSEGAGGSTEAFF
TRBV6-4	TRBJ2-1	CASAGQGHDEQFF
TRBV27	TRBJ2-7	CASSSPGTSGSYEQYF
TRBV29-1	TRBJ1-1	CSVLDLAAEAFF
TRBV11-3	TRBJ2-1	CASSLEKAKYNEQFF
TRBV7-9	TRBJ2-1	CASSPNDNEQFF
TRBV10-1	TRBJ1-1	CASSGRPGGRMNTEAFF
TRBV19	TRBJ1-2	CASSVSRDPTLYGYTF